This T cell receptor beta chain comes out of a study of cytomegalovirus exposure and HLA in healthy donors (dated by TCRdb to the late 2010s). Broadly, across the study: An earlier analysis of approximately 590 of the donors reported 250 to 300 Gb of sequence data and around 110 million unique TCR beta sequences from 190 million or so T cells. Approximately 300 gigabases of sequencing data and around 80 million unique TCR sequences made up an early release that covered 500 to 700 HLA-typed donors. Among the approximately 430 genotyped donors, approximately 81% belonged to the genetic ancestry cluster associated with self-reported Caucasian donors. The study aimed to test whether signatures of past pathogen exposure could be identified by cataloging public T cell receptors. The study profiled the T cell repertoires of some 610 subjects by immunosequencing and related them to cytomegalovirus serostatus. Along with the approximately 700-subject first cohort, a separate validation cohort of over a hundred different subjects was used. To predict cytomegalovirus infection status, the study brought together high-throughput TCR immunosequencing, statistical association of individual TCRs with disease status, and machine learning. A later analysis re-analyzed previously published TCR beta repertoires from 600 to 850 donors and added high-resolution HLA genotyping to study TCR occurrence patterns. Rather than drawing on any new phenotypic data, the later analysis identified candidate immune exposures from TCR beta sequences and the way those sequences occurred across donors. An earlier analysis of 587 of the donors used high-throughput TCR beta sequencing to judge whether each TCR beta V gene segment behaved as functional or pseudogenic. Donor age, sex, ethnicity and CMV serostatus were collected together with the repertoire data. Genome-wide SNP genotypes for about 55% of the 666 donors were used in a later genetic analysis, which treated that subset as a discovery cohort. Every discovery cohort repertoire had been produced on one sequencing platform. HLA typing included class I and class II loci at four-digit resolution. The number of typed donors differed by locus: about 620-630 for A, B, C, DRB1 and DQB1; some 500 for DQA1; some 590 for DPA1; and 400 to 480 for DPB1. Roughly five DR-DQ haplotypes were handled as single units for association and clustering, since linkage in the cohort was strong. Across around 400 genotyped donors of the cohort, an average of about 220,000 unique TCR beta nucleotide sequences per donor were sequenced, and approximately 19% of those sequences were non-productive. Here is what the overall study found, with its caveats: The presence/absence analyses assumed that sequencing depth was roughly uniform across donors, and that assumption may not be true. A later genetic analysis reported fewer N-insertions in productive TCRs among donors in an Asian-associated ancestry cluster than the roughly 640-donor mean. A cluster of highly shared sequence variants was judged likely to be a technical artifact of the sequencing pipeline. Some IMGT-functional V segments, including TRBV6-2 and TRBV6-3, could not be distinguished by the 87-base-pair reads and were therefore excluded. In vitro tests confirmed that a few of the cytomegalovirus-associated TCR beta chains recognize cytomegalovirus antigens. A further reported finding was that TCR beta sequences accurately predicted the HLA-A and HLA-B alleles for most subjects in the first cohort. In a later analysis, more than 15,000 TCR beta sequences were associated with specific HLA alleles at a false discovery rate of 0.05. According to a later analysis, most CMV-associated TCR beta chains appeared to be HLA-restricted, and the HLA associations seemed to be driven largely by CMV exposure. The study listed 150 to 200 TCR beta chains as associated with cytomegalovirus. Because counts were too low, fewer than 20 rarely observed V segments, including chromosome 9 orphons, were excluded from the earlier analysis of about 500 of the donors. When HLA alleles, especially DR and DQ, strongly co-occurred, attributing TCR associations to individual alleles was difficult. In both the original and validation cohorts, the classifier was reported to diagnose cytomegalovirus status with high specificity and sensitivity. An association between a missense DCLRE1C variant and V-gene and J-gene trimming of TCR beta chains was found in a later genetic analysis and replicated in an independent cohort. Across donors, most TCR sequences were observed very rarely, whereas some public TCRs were present in many individuals. Because some donors lacked HLA typing at each locus, the association tests relied only on the typed subset. According to the authors, the approach could potentially be generalized to other disease states and immunological phenotypes. Correlated functional status among segregating V segments might reflect linkage disequilibrium, but an unknown experimental factor could not be ruled out. In a later analysis, several top co-occurrence clusters were reported to appear linked to parvovirus B19, influenza, CMV and Epstein-Barr virus. CMV serostatus was the only immune exposure information available for the cohort. In an earlier analysis of 500 to 650 of the donors, most TCR beta V segments appeared in productive rearrangements about 87% or about 30% of the time, broadly matching IMGT annotations. In this cohort, only TCR beta chains were sequenced, and detectable features were limited by the absence of alpha or paired-chain data. A later analysis found that HLA-associated TCR beta chains were more clonally expanded and had lower generation probabilities than equally common non-associated chains. In a later analysis, TCR association rates were found to vary across HLA loci, with the most associated TCRs seen for DRB1 alleles and the fewest for HLA-C alleles.

The cohort consisted of 600 or so healthy bone marrow donors. At the time of sampling, every cohort member was nominally healthy, though immune exposures that went unrecorded were likely present. The donor was CMV seronegative and was included in the group of several hundred seronegative cohort members. Each donor provided a peripheral blood sample, and peripheral blood mononuclear cells were used for TCR beta sequencing. Genomic DNA was extracted from the blood cell samples with the Qiagen DNeasy Blood Extraction Kit. The library was built by means of the immunoSEQ multiplex PCR assay. For the multiplex PCR, a mixture combining 60 forward primers for TCR Vbeta segments and 13 reverse primers for TCR Jbeta segments was used. A multiplex PCR assay on genomic DNA amplified the CDR3 region of rearranged TCR beta genes. The Illumina HiSeq System was used to sequence the amplified TCR beta libraries as 87-base-pair reads. In the authors' own workflow: Across the 500 to 750 repertoires, a later analysis counted tens of millions of unique TCR beta chains, around 11 million of which were shared by at least two donors. Raw reads were error-corrected and collapsed into unique sequences with a nearest-neighbor algorithm that merged closely related sequences to remove PCR and sequencing errors. Alignment of CDR3 sequences to IMGT reference sequences was used to assign V, D and J gene segments. For a sequence to be retained, a match of at least six nucleotides to both a V gene segment and a J gene segment was required. A rearrangement was called productive if the CDR3 had no stop codons and remained in frame with V and J, and every other rearrangement was called non-productive. Following IMGT convention, CDR3 was defined as the stretch from the second conserved V-encoded cysteine up to the conserved J-encoded phenylalanine. In an earlier analysis of roughly 610 of the donors, sequences lacking an unambiguous match to a single V gene segment were excluded. An earlier analysis of a few hundred of the donors called V segments functional above 56.7% productive rearrangements and segregating when the between-donor standard deviation exceeded 5%. A statistical classification framework was built for diagnosing cytomegalovirus status from the catalog of TCR beta chain sequences. V and J gene assignment, in a later analysis, came from comparing TCR nucleotide sequences with IMGT/GENE-DB human TR gene sequences. The TCRdist pipeline was used in a later analysis to assign CDR3 sequences and most-parsimonious VDJ recombination scenarios. In a later analysis, every TCR beta chain was defined by the combination of its CDR3 amino acid sequence and its V-gene family, and reads without a unique V-gene family were dropped. As a way to deal with suspected cross-contamination and a sequencing artifact, a later analysis dropped 592 nucleotide sequences that were highly shared and had low generation probability. A later analysis calculated a clonal expansion index for each public chain from normalized within-repertoire ranks of inferred template counts. Generation probabilities in a later analysis came from a VDJ recombination model fitted to out-of-frame rearrangements, and those results were checked against IGoR. In a later analysis, TCR-TCR, TCR-HLA and TCR-CMV co-occurrence was scored with hypergeometric tests, and a repertoire-size bias correction was applied to TCR pairs. In a later analysis, false discovery rates were estimated by permuting HLA or CMV assignments 20 times. In a later analysis, co-occurring TCRs were grouped with DBSCAN, and TCRdist sequence similarity was added when clustering was performed within HLA-allele-positive subsets. Co-occurrence clustering excluded repertoires with fewer than 30,000 or more than 120,000 public chains, plus five with anomalous nucleotide sharing. TCRdb's version of the immuneACCESS table is confined to in-frame rearrangements and falls short of the full clone set. An unresolved V gene accounts for under half of the shortfall where checked; the remainder is of unknown origin. D and trimming come from the DNA, and the V and J calls and clone size come from that table. The sample data list fewer than 150,000 clones, and roughly 80% of these were observed just once. The top ten clonotypes cover roughly 1.2% of the sample.

The CDR3 spans 14 residues, from the cysteine through the phenylalanine. The kept DNA is CDR3 alone, 42 bases in frame from the first base. The germline V gene encodes CDR1 SNHLY and CDR2 FYNNEI. V was cut back by 10 bases and J by 1 base, leaving a gap of 16 bases between them. Details on this clone: The target of this receptor is not known. No per-base quality is available; no much larger clone lies one base away.

Sequenced: PBMCs. This TCR was sampled from a female donor in good health and CMV-seronegative. Here the chain combines TRBV2 and TRBJ2-5; the D gene is perhaps TRBD2, on 5 matching bases. The sequenced DNA is TGTGCCACCAAACGCGGGCACCTCCAAGAGACCCAGTACTTC. Its product reads: CATKRGHLQETQYF.